This TCR beta chain was found in a study of early T cells in non-severe SARS-CoV-2 infection (dated by TCRdb to about 2021). Context from the whole study: Because TCR sequencing was done on bulk RNA from unsorted whole blood, the alpha and beta chains could not be paired.

The study was a case-control design nested within a healthcare worker cohort in London, UK, with weekly nasopharyngeal swab PCR tests and blood sampling. Healthcare workers were recruited between 23 and 31 March 2020, during the week of the UK lockdown, and were followed weekly for up to roughly 16 weeks. The research as a whole found: Matching against VDJdb was skewed toward anti-spike CD8 responses, likely underestimated virus-specific expansions, and missed private and CD4 specificities.

In regard to this clonotype: There is no known antigen for this receptor. As the CDR3 is not closed by the conserved phenylalanine or tryptophan, this likely results from a read error.

Libraries were constructed by 5' RACE. Sequenced using a NextSeq 500. To correct for sequencing error and PCR bias, the TCR library protocol tagged individual cDNA molecules with unique molecular identifiers. TCR alpha and beta chains were both sequenced, and the abundances of alpha and beta sequences in each sample were closely correlated with each other. In the authors' own workflow: Decombinator V4 was used to annotate TCR sequences for V gene, J gene and CDR3. Expanded TCRs were defined as changing significantly between any two time points under a Poisson model with p below 0.0001. TCR abundances were normalised to the total number of TCRs sequenced per sample and were expressed as counts per million. TRAV1-2 paired with TRAJ12, TRAJ20 or TRAJ33 defined MAIT TCRs, while TRAV10 paired with TRAJ18 defined iNKT TCRs. A search of VDJdb, accessed on 1 November 2021, was run for TCRs annotated to CMV, EBV and SARS-CoV-2, with TCRs annotated for multiple antigens excluded. The public reads were run again by TCRdb, first through fastp at Q25 and then through MiXCR, and only productive beta chains were kept. Rows with a matching CDR3 protein are joined into one entry that keeps the most common DNA and genes. In this record, the V and J calls reflect TCRdb's handling and not the investigators' own analysis. This sample comprises around 82,000 distinct CDR3 sequences, around 11% of them detected only once. The top ten clonotypes cover about 4.4% of the sample.

For this chain, trimming is 1 base at the V end and 3 bases at the J end, and the number of junction bases without a gene match is 4. Sequences SGHDN (CDR1) and FVKESK (CDR2) are obtained from the germline V gene. The CDR3 is 17 amino acids long, termini counted. The only DNA kept is the CDR3, 51 bases in frame from the first base. The clonotype originates from an adult who was a healthcare worker with PCR-confirmed SARS-CoV-2 infection or an uninfected control (not recorded which). The sample comprised whole blood. The chain is assembled from TRBV14 and TRBJ2-6; TRBD1 aligns with 9 central bases. The CDR3 loop reads CASSQGDRADGANVLTL. In nucleotides, the sequence is TGTGCCAGCAGCCAAGGGGACAGGGCGGATGGGGCCAACGTCCTGACTTTA.